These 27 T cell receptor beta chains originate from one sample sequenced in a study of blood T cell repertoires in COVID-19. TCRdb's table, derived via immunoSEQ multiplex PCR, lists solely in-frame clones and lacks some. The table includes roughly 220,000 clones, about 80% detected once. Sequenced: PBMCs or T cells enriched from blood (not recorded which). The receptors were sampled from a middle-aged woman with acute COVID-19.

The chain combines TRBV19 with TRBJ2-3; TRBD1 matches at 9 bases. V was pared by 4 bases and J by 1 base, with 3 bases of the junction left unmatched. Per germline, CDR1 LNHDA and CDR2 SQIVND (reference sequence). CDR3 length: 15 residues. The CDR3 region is CASSSRTGGTDTQYF. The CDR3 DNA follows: TGTGCCAGTAGTAGCCGGACAGGGGGCACAGATACGCAGTATTTT. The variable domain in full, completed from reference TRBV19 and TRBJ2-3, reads DGGITQSPKYLFRKEGQNVTLSCEQNLNHDAMYWYRQDPGQGLRLIYYSQIVNDFQKGDIAEGYSVSREKKESFPLTVTSAQKNPTAFYLCASSSRTGGTDTQYFGPGTRLTVL.

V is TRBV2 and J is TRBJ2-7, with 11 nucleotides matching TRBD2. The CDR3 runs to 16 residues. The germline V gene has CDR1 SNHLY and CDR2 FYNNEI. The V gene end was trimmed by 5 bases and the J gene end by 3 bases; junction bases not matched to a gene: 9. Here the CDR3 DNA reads TGTGCCAGCAGTACGTTCGGGACTAGCGGTTTCTACGAGCAGTACTTC. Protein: CASSTFGTSGFYEQYF. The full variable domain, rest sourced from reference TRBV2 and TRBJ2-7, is EPEVTQTPSHQVTQMGQEVILRCVPISNHLYFYWYRQILGQKVEFLVSFYNNEISEKSEIFDDQFSVERPDGSNFTLKIRSTKLEDSAMYFCASSTFGTSGFYEQYFGPGTRLTVT.

CDR3 residues: CASSIGTVANYGYTF. The CDR3 nucleotides read TGTGCCAGTAGTATAGGTACAGTAGCTAACTATGGCTACACCTTC. The V call is TRBV19, the J call TRBJ1-2, with unresolved D. Germline-derived CDR1 and CDR2 are LNHDA and SQIVND (reference sequence). With 1 base removed from V and 0 bases from J, the gap between germline ends came to 9 bases. The CDR3 consists of 15 residues.

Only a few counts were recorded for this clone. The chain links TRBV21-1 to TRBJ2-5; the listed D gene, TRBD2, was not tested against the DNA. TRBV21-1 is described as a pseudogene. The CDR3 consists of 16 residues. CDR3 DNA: TGTGCCAGCAGCAGGGGGACTAGCGGGAGGGCGGAGACCCAGTACTTC. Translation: CASSRGTSGRAETQYF.

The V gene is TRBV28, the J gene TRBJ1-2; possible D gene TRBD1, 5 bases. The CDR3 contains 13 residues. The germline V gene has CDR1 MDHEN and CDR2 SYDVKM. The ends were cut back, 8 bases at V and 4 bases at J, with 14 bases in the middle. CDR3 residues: CASSYGGVYGYTF. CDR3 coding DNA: TGTGCCAGCTCCTACGGGGGGGTCTATGGCTACACCTTC.

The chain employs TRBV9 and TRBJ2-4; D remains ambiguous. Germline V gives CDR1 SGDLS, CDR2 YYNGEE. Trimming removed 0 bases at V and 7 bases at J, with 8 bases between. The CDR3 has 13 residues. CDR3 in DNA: TGTGCCAGCAGCGTAGGTCTTGAGAACATTCAGTACTTC. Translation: CASSVGLENIQYF.

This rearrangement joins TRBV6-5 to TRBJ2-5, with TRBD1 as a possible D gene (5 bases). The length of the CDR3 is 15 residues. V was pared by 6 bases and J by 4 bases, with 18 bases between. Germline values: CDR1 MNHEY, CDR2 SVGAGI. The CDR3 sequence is CASRSSPDTLETQYF. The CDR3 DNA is TGTGCCAGCAGGTCCAGCCCGGACACTTTAGAGACCCAGTACTTC.

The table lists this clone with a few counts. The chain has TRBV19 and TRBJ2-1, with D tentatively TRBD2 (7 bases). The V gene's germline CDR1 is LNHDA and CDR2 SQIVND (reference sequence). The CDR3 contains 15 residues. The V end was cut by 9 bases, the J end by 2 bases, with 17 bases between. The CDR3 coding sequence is TGTGCCAGCAGCTCCGCGGGGGCTCCCTACAATGAGCAGTTCTTC. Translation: CASSSAGAPYNEQFF.

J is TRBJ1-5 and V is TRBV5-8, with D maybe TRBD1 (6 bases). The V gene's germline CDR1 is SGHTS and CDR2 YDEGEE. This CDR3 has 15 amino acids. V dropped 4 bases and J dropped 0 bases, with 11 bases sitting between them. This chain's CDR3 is CASSIGGDSNQPQHF. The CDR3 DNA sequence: TGTGCCAGCAGCATTGGGGGCGATAGCAATCAGCCCCAGCATTTT.

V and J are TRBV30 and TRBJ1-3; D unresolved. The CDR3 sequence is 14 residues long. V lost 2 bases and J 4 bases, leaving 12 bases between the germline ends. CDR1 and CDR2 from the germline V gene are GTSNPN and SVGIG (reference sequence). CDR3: CAWSTGNRGNTIYF. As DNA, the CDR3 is TGTGCCTGGAGTACCGGGAATAGGGGAAACACCATATATTTT.

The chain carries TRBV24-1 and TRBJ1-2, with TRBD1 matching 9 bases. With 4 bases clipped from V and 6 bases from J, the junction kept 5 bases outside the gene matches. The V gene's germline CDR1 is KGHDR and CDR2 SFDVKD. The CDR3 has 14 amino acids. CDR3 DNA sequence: TGTGCCACCAGTGACCCCGGGACAGGGAATGGCTACACCTTC. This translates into CATSDPGTGNGYTF.

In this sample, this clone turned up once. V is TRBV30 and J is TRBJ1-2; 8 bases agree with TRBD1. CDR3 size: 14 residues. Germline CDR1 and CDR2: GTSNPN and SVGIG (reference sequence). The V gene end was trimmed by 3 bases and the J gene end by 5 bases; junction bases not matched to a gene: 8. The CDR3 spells CAWRLTGGGYGYTF. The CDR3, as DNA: TGTGCCTGGAGACTCACAGGGGGTGGGTATGGCTACACCTTC.

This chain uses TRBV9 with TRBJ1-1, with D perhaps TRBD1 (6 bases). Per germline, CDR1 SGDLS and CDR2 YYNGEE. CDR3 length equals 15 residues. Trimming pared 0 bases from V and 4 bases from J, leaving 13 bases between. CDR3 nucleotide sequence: TGTGCCAGCAGCGTAGCTGGGGGGGGCGGCACTGAAGCTTTCTTT. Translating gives CASSVAGGGGTEAFF.

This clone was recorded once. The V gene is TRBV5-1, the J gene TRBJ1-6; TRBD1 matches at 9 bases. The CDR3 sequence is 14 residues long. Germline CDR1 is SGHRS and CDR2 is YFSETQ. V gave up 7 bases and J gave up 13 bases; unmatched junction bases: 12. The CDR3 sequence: CASSGTGTSEPLHF. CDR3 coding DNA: TGCGCCAGCTCCGGGACAGGGACATCTGAGCCCCTCCACTTT.

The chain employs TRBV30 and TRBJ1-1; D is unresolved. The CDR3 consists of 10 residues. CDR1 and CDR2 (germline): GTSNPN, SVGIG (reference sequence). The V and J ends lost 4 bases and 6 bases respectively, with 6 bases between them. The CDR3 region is CAWIGAEAFF. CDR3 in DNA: TGTGCCTGGATCGGGGCTGAAGCTTTCTTT.

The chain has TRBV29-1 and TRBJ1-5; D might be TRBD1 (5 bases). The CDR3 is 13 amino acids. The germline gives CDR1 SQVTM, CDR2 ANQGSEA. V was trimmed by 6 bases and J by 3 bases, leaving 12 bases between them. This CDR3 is CSVRDSINQPQHF. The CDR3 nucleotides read TGCAGCGTGCGGGACTCAATCAATCAGCCCCAGCATTTT. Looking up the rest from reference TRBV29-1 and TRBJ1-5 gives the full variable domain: SAVISQKPSRDICQRGTSLTIQCQVDSQVTMMFWYRQQPGQSLTLIATANQGSEATYESGFVIDKFPISRPNLTFSTLTVSNMSPEDSSIYLCSVRDSINQPQHFGDGTRLSIL.

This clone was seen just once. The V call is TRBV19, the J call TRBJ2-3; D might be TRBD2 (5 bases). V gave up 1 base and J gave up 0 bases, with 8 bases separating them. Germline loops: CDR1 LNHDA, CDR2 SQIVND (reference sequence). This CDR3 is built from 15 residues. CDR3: CASSIGGPSTDTQYF. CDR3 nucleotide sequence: TGTGCCAGTAGTATAGGAGGGCCTAGCACAGATACGCAGTATTTT.

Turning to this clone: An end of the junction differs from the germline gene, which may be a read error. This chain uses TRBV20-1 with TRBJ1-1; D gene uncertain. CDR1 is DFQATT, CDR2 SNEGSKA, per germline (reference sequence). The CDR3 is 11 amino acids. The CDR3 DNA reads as TGCAGTGCTCGGAGGAACCCTGAAGCTTTCTTT. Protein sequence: CSARRNPEAFF.

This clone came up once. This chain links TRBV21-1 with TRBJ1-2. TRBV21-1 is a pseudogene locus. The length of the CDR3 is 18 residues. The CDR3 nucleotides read TGTGCCAGCAGTTTCGATTTTACCGGGGATGGAGTTAACTATGGCTACACCTTC. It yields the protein CASSFDFTGDGVNYGYTF.

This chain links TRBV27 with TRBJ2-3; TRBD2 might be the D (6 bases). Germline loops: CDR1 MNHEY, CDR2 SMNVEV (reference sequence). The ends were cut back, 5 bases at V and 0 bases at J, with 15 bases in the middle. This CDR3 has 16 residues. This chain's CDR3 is CASSPLAEGSTDTQYF. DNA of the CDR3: TGTGCCAGCAGTCCCTTAGCGGAGGGCAGCACAGATACGCAGTATTTT.

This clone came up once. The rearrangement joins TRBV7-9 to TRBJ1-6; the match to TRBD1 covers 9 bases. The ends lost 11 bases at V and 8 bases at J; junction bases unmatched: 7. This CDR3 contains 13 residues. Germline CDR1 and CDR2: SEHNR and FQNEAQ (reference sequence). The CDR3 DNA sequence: TGTGCCGTGCCGCGACAGGGGGATTCACCCCTCCACTTT. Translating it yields CAVPRQGDSPLHF.

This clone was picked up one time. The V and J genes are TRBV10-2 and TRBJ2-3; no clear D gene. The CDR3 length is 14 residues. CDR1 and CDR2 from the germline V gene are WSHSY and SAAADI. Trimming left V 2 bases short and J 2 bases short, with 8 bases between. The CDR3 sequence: CASSENRYTDTQYF. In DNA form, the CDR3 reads TGCGCCAGCAGTGAGAACAGATACACAGATACGCAGTATTTT.

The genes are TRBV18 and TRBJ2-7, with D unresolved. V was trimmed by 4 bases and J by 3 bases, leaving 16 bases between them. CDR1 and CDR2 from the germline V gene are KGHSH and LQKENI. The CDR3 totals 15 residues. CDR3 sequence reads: CASSLLDRYDYEQYF. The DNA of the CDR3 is TGTGCCAGCTCACTTCTCGATAGATACGACTACGAGCAGTACTTC.

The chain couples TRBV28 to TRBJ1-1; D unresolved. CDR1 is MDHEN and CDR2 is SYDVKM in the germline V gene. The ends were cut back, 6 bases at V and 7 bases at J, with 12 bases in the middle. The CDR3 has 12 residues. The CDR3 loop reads CASRPGVLEAFF. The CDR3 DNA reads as TGTGCCAGCAGACCCGGGGTCCTTGAAGCTTTCTTT.

Written as DNA, the CDR3 is TGTGCCAGCAGCTTTATAACAGGGGCCGGGGAGCTGTTTTTT. Protein product: CASSFITGAGELFF. The rearrangement links TRBV11-2 to TRBJ2-2, with TRBD1 matching 7 bases. Germline trimming cut 3 bases from V and 6 bases from J; bases unmatched to any gene: 4. Germline V gene lookup returns CDR1 SGHAT and CDR2 FQNNGV. The CDR3 runs to 14 residues.

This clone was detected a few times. CDR3 nucleotide sequence: TGTGCCAGCAGCTTAGGTAGCGGGACGGGATTCCTTAACTATGGCTACACCTTC. As protein: CASSLGSGTGFLNYGYTF. V is TRBV7-2 and J is TRBJ1-2; tentative D call: TRBD1 (5 bases). In germline, CDR1 is SGHTA, CDR2 FQGNSA. This CDR3 has 18 residues. Deletions cut 1 base from V and 1 base from J, with 19 bases between.

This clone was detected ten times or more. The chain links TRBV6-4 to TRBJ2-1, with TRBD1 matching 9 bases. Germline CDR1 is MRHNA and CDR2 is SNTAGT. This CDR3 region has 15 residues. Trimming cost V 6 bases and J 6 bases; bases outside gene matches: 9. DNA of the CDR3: TGTGCCAGCAGAATTCAAGGGACAGGGATCAATGAGCAGTTCTTC. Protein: CASRIQGTGINEQFF.